This record concerns one T cell receptor (beta chain) sequence. Its antigen has not been determined. Base qualities are not at hand, and no much larger clone is one base apart. Libraries were built with the immunoSEQ multiplex PCR assay. A mixture of 60 forward primers for TCR Vbeta segments and 13 reverse primers for TCR Jbeta segments was used in the multiplex PCR. The CDR3 region of rearranged TCR beta genes was amplified from genomic DNA by a multiplex PCR assay. Amplified TCR beta libraries were sequenced as 87-base-pair reads on the Illumina HiSeq System. On the authors' methods: In a later analysis, approximately 74 million unique TCR beta chains were counted across the 500 to 850 repertoires, and roughly 11 million of these chains were shared by at least two donors. Raw reads were error-corrected and collapsed into unique sequences by a nearest-neighbor algorithm in which closely related sequences were merged to remove PCR and sequencing errors. To assign V, D and J gene segments, CDR3 sequences were aligned to IMGT reference sequences. For a sequence to be retained, at least a six-nucleotide match to both a V gene segment and a J gene segment was required. A rearrangement was called productive if the CDR3 had no stop codons and remained in frame with V and J, and every other rearrangement was called non-productive. CDR3 was defined according to IMGT convention as the region running from the second conserved V-encoded cysteine to the conserved J-encoded phenylalanine. Sequences without an unambiguous match to a single V gene segment were excluded from the earlier analysis of 450 to 650 of the donors. In an earlier analysis of 450 to 700 of the donors, V segments were called functional above 56.7% productive rearrangements and were called segregating when the between-donor standard deviation exceeded 5%. A statistical classification framework was built to diagnose cytomegalovirus status from the catalog of TCR beta chain sequences. In a later analysis, V and J genes were assigned by comparing TCR nucleotide sequences against IMGT/GENE-DB human TR gene sequences. In a later analysis, CDR3 sequences and most-parsimonious VDJ recombination scenarios were assigned using the TCRdist pipeline. In a later analysis, each TCR beta chain was defined by its CDR3 amino acid sequence together with its V-gene family, and reads lacking a unique V-gene family were excluded. In a later analysis, fewer than 650 highly shared, low-generation-probability nucleotide sequences were removed to address suspected cross-contamination and a sequencing artifact. A later analysis calculated a clonal expansion index for each public chain from normalized within-repertoire ranks of inferred template counts. In a later analysis, generation probabilities were computed using a VDJ recombination model fitted to out-of-frame rearrangements, and the results were checked against IGoR. In a later analysis, TCR-TCR, TCR-HLA and TCR-CMV co-occurrence was scored with hypergeometric tests, and a repertoire-size bias correction was applied to TCR pairs. False discovery rates were estimated in a later analysis by permuting HLA or CMV assignments 20 times. In a later analysis, co-occurring TCRs were grouped using DBSCAN, with TCRdist sequence similarity added in when clustering inside HLA-allele-positive subsets. Repertoires with fewer than 30,000 or more than 120,000 public chains were left out of co-occurrence clustering, as were a handful of repertoires with anomalous nucleotide sharing. As stored in TCRdb, this immuneACCESS dataset retains in-frame rearrangements with V and J assigned. A fraction of the clones does not appear; measured against another copy, unresolved V genes explain less than half of the discrepancy, and the remainder lacks a known reason. The V and J calls and the clone size are those of that table, but D and trimming were determined from the DNA. The sample data list around 170,000 clones, and 65% to 75% of these were observed just once. Together, the top ten hold 1.5% of the sample.

Reading from cysteine to phenylalanine, the CDR3 counts 14 amino acids. Only the CDR3 region is kept as DNA, spanning 42 bases read in frame from base 1. Looking up the germline V gene yields CDR1 MNHNS and CDR2 SASEGT. V is clipped by 2 bases and J by 0 bases, and the sequence between their germline boundaries is 5 bases long. This specimen belongs to a study of cytomegalovirus exposure and HLA in healthy donors (dated 2017 in TCRdb). Background on the whole study: An earlier analysis of a few hundred of the donors reported about 260 Gb of sequence data and 95 million to 140 million unique TCR beta sequences obtained from 180 million or so T cells. Donor age, sex, ethnicity and CMV serostatus were compiled together with the repertoire data. Among the roughly 410 genotyped donors, 75% to 90% belonged to the genetic ancestry cluster associated with self-reported Caucasian donors. To predict cytomegalovirus infection status, the study brought together high-throughput TCR immunosequencing, statistical association of individual TCRs with disease status, and machine learning. Both class I and class II loci were covered by HLA typing, at four-digit resolution. The study was designed to test whether signatures of past pathogen exposure could be identified by cataloging public T cell receptors. The study profiled the T cell repertoires of under 700 subjects by immunosequencing and related them to cytomegalovirus serostatus. A separate validation cohort of roughly 120 different subjects was used in addition to the 666-subject first cohort. Every repertoire in the discovery cohort had been generated on one and the same sequencing platform. A later genetic analysis took genome-wide SNP genotypes for 398 of the 666 donors and used that subset as a discovery cohort. Typing coverage differed by locus: A, B, C, DRB1 and DQB1 were typed in about 629-640 donors, DQA1 in roughly 500, DPA1 in nearly 610, and DPB1 in approximately 450. Roughly five DR-DQ haplotypes were handled as single units for association and clustering, since linkage in the cohort was strong. The later analysis used no new phenotypic data to find candidate immune exposures, relying instead on TCR beta sequences and their occurrence across donors. On average, roughly 240,000 unique TCR beta nucleotide sequences were sequenced per donor among about 400 genotyped donors of the cohort, with 15% to 20% of those sequences being non-productive. Roughly 300 gigabases of sequencing data and 91 million or so unique TCR sequences made up an early release that covered 500 to 650 HLA-typed donors. To decide whether each TCR beta V gene segment behaved as functional or pseudogenic, an earlier analysis of several hundred of the donors relied on high-throughput TCR beta sequencing. To study patterns of TCR occurrence, a later analysis re-analyzed previously published TCR beta repertoires from 700 or so donors and added high-resolution HLA genotyping.

The cohort comprised around 690 healthy bone marrow donors. All cohort members were sampled while nominally healthy, although unrecorded immune exposures were likely present. The donor was CMV seronegative and was included in the group of 352 seronegative cohort members. A peripheral blood sample was provided by each donor, and peripheral blood mononuclear cells were used for TCR beta sequencing. Genomic DNA was extracted from the blood cell samples with the Qiagen DNeasy Blood Extraction Kit. On the study overall, not on this receptor specifically: In a later genetic analysis, fewer N-insertions in productive TCRs were reported among donors in an Asian-associated ancestry cluster than the roughly 700-donor mean. At a false discovery rate of 0.05, a later analysis linked 15,000 to 20,000 TCR beta sequences to specific HLA alleles. Correlated functional status among segregating V segments might reflect linkage disequilibrium, but an unknown experimental factor could not be ruled out. In an earlier analysis of roughly 560 of the donors, most TCR beta V segments were observed in productive rearrangements about 90% or about 30% of the time, broadly matching IMGT annotations. A few of the identified cytomegalovirus-associated TCR beta chains were confirmed in vitro to be specific for cytomegalovirus antigens. Most CMV-associated TCR beta chains appeared to be HLA-restricted in a later analysis, and the HLA associations seemed to be driven largely by CMV exposure. The only immune exposure information available for the cohort was CMV serostatus. In both the original and validation cohorts, the classifier was reported to diagnose cytomegalovirus status with high specificity and sensitivity. Because some donors lacked HLA typing at each locus, the association tests relied only on the typed subset. A cluster of highly shared sequence variants was judged likely to represent a technical artifact of the sequencing pipeline. The presence/absence analyses assumed that sequencing depth was roughly uniform across donors, and that assumption may not be true. The study listed 170 or so TCR beta chains as associated with cytomegalovirus. A later analysis found that TCR association rates varied across HLA loci, with DRB1 alleles showing the most associated TCRs and HLA-C alleles the fewest. A later genetic analysis associated a missense DCLRE1C variant with V-gene and J-gene trimming of TCR beta chains, and an independent cohort replicated the association. Some IMGT-functional V segments, including TRBV6-2 and TRBV6-3, could not be distinguished by the 87-base-pair reads and were therefore excluded. Across donors, most TCR sequences were observed very rarely, whereas some public TCRs were present in many individuals. A later analysis reported that several top co-occurrence clusters appeared linked to parvovirus B19, influenza, CMV and Epstein-Barr virus. A further reported finding was that TCR beta sequences accurately predicted the HLA-A and HLA-B alleles for most subjects in the first cohort. Assigning TCR associations to individual alleles was difficult when HLA alleles, especially DR and DQ, strongly co-occurred. In a later analysis, HLA-associated TCR beta chains were found to be more clonally expanded and to have lower generation probabilities than equally common non-associated chains. In this cohort, only TCR beta chains were sequenced, and detectable features were limited by the absence of alpha or paired-chain data. Because counts were too low, more than 15 rarely observed V segments, including chromosome 9 orphons, were left out of the earlier analysis of about 500 of the donors. The authors suggested that the approach could potentially be generalized to other disease states and immunological phenotypes.

This clonotype was sampled from a girl under 18 in good health and CMV-seronegative. The chain joins TRBV6-1 to TRBJ1-5, with the D gene uncertain. The sequenced sample was PBMCs. The CDR3 is CASSESYSNQPQHF. The DNA sequence is given as TGTGCCAGCAGTGAATCTTATAGCAATCAGCCCCAGCATTTT.